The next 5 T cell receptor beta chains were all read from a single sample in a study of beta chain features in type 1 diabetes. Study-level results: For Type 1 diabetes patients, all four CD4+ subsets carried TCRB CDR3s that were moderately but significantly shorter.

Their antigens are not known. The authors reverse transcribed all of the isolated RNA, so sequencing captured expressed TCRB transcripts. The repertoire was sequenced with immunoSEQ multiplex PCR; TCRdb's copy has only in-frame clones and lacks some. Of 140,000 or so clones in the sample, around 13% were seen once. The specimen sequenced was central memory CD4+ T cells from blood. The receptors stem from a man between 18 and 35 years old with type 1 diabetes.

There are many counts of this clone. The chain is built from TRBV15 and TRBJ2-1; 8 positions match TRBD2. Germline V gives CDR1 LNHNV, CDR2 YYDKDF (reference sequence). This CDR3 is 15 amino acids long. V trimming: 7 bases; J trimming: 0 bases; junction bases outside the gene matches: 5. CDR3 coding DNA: TGTGCCACCACGGCGAGCGGGGGCTCCTACAATGAGCAGTTCTTC. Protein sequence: CATTASGGSYNEQFF.

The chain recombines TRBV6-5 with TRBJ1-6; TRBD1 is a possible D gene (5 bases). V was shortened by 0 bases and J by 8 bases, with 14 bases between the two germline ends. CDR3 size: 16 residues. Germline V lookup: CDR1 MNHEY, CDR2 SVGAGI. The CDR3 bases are TGTGCCAGCAGTTACTCCCACGGTACAGGAGATTCACCCCTCCACTTT. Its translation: CASSYSHGTGDSPLHF.

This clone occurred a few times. CDR3 nucleotides: TGTGCCAGCAGCGTAACCCCCACCGGACAGGGCTTATGGGAGACCCAGTACTTC. This gives the protein CASSVTPTGQGLWETQYF. The rearrangement joins TRBV9 to TRBJ2-5, with 8 bases lining up with TRBD1. Trimming removed 1 base from V and 5 bases from J; junction bases left unmatched: 16. Germline-derived CDR1 and CDR2 are SGDLS and YYNGEE. This CDR3 region has 18 residues.

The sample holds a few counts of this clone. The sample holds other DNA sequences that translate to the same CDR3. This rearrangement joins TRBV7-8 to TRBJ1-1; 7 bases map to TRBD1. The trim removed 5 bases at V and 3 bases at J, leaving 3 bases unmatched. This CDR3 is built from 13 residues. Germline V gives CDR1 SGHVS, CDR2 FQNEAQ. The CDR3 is CASSRQGDTEAFF. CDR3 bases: TGTGCCAGCAGCCGACAGGGCGACACTGAAGCTTTCTTT.

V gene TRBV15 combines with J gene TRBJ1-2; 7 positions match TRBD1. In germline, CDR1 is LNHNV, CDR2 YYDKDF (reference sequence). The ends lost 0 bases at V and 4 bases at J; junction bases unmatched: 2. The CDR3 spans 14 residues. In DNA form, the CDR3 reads TGTGCCACCAGCAGAGATGGGACAGTCTATGGCTACACCTTC. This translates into CATSRDGTVYGYTF.